This entry concerns a single TCR beta chain. Its target is not known. CDR3 length: 14 amino acids. Germline CDR1 and CDR2: LGHDT and YNNKEL (reference sequence). Trimming took 4 bases from V and 5 from J, leaving 9 bases between them. These data are taken from a study of CD8 T cells in ankylosing spondylitis. Study-wide results and limits: There were earlier reports of some motif variants in reactive arthritis synovial fluid and blood.

TCRdb ran MiXCR on the 5' RACE reads and lists one entry per CDR3 protein. The sample includes roughly 250,000 distinct CDR3 sequences, roughly 8.6% of them seen just once. The source is a male donor with ankylosing spondylitis or in good health (not recorded which). Sequencing was done on a sample of blood, either unsorted or a sorted T cell fraction (not recorded which). The rearrangement joins TRBV3-1 to TRBJ1-6; D possibly corresponds to TRBD1 (5 bases). The CDR3 reads CASSRTRNNSPLHF. CDR3 DNA sequence: TGTGCCAGCAGCCGGACACGAAATAATTCACCCCTCCACTTT.